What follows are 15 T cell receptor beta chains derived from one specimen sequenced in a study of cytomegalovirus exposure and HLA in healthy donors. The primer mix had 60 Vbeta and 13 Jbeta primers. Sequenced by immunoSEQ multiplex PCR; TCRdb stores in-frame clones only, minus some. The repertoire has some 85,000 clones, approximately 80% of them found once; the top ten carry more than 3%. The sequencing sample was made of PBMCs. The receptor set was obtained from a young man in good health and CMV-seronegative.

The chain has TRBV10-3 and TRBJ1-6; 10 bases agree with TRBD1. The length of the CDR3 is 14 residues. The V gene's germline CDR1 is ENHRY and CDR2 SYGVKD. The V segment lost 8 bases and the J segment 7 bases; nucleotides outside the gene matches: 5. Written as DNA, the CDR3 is TGTGCCATCCGGACAGGGGGACCAAATTCACCCCTCCACTTT. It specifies CAIRTGGPNSPLHF.

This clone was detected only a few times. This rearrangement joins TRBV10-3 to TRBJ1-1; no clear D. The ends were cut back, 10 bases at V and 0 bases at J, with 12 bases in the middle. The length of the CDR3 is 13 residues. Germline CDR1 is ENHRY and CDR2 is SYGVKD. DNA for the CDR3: TGTGCCAATAAAGTCGGAGTGAACACTGAAGCTTTCTTT. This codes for CANKVGVNTEAFF.

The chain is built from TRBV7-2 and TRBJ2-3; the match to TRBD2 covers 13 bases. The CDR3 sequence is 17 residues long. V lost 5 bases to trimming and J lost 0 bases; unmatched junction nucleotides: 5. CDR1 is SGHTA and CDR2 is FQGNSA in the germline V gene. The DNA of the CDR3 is TGTGCCAGCAGCCTAAGACTAGCGGGGGGTAGCACAGATACGCAGTATTTT. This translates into CASSLRLAGGSTDTQYF.

The chain's CDR3 is CASSYTSGGNNEQFF. In nucleotides, the CDR3 is TGCGCCAGCAGCTATACTAGCGGGGGAAACAATGAGCAGTTCTTC. This chain connects TRBV5-1 to TRBJ2-1; 11 bases align to TRBD2. The trim removed 3 bases at V and 5 bases at J, leaving 4 bases unmatched. Looked up from germline, CDR1 is SGHRS and CDR2 is YFSETQ. This CDR3 has 15 amino acids. Complete variable domain (other parts from reference TRBV5-1 and TRBJ2-1): KAGVTQTPRYLIKTRGQQVTLSCSPISGHRSVSWYQQTPGQGLQFLFEYFSETQRNKGNFPGRFSGRQFSNSRSEMNVSTLELGDSALYLCASSYTSGGNNEQFFGPGTRLTVL.

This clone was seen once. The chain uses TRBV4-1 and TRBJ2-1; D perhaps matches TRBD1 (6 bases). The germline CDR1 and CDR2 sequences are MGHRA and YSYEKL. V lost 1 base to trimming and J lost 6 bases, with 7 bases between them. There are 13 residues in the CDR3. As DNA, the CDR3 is TGCGCCAGCAGCCAAGGGACAGTCAATGAGCAGTTCTTC. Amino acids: CASSQGTVNEQFF.

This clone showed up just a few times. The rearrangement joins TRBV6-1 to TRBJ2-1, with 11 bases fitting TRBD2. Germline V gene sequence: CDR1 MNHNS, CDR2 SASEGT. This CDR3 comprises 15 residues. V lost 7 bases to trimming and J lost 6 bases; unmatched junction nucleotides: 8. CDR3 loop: CASMLLAGDSNEQFF. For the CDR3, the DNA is TGTGCCAGCATGCTACTAGCGGGGGACTCCAATGAGCAGTTCTTC.

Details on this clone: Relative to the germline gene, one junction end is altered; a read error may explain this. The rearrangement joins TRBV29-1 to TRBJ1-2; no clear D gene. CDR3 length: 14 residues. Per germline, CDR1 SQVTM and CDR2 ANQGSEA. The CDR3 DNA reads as TGCAGCGCACTAGCCGGCGGGGTGGACTATGGCTACGCCTTC. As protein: CSALAGGVDYGYAF. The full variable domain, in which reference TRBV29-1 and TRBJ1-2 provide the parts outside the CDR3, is SAVISQKPSRDICQRGTSLTIQCQVDSQVTMMFWYRQQPGQSLTLIATANQGSEATYESGFVIDKFPISRPNLTFSTLTVSNMSPEDSSIYLCSALAGGVDYGYAFGSGTRLTVV.

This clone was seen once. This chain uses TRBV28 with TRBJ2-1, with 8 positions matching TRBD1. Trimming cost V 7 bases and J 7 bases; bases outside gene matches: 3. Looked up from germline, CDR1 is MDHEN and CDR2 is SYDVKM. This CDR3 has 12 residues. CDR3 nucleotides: TGTGCCAGCAAGGACAGGGTGAATGAGCAGTTCTTC. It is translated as CASKDRVNEQFF.

CDR3 region: CAWKAGLSGNTIYF. The CDR3 coding sequence is TGTGCCTGGAAGGCAGGCCTCTCTGGAAACACCATATATTTT. The chain links TRBV30 to TRBJ1-3; no clear D. The ends were cut back, 4 bases at V and 0 bases at J, with 10 bases in the middle. The CDR3 totals 14 residues. Germline V gives CDR1 GTSNPN, CDR2 SVGIG (reference sequence). Full variable domain (outside the CDR3, taken from reference TRBV30 and TRBJ1-3): SQTIHQWPATLVQPVGSPLSLECTVEGTSNPNLYWYRQAAGRGLQLLFYSVGIGQISSEVPQNLSASRPQDRQFILSSKKLLLSDSGFYLCAWKAGLSGNTIYFGEGSWLTVV.

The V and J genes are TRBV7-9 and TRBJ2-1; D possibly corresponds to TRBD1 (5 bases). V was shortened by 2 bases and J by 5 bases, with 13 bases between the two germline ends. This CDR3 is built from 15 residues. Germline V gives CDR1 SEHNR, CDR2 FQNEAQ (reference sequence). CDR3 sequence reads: CASSLQGMVHNEQFF. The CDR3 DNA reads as TGTGCCAGCAGCTTACAGGGAATGGTCCACAATGAGCAGTTCTTC.

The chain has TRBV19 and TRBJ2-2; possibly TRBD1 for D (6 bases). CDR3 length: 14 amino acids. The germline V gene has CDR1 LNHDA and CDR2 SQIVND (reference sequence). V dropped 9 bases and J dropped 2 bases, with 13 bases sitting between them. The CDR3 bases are TGTGCCAGCCGATCCAGGGGCAACACCGGGGAGCTGTTTTTT. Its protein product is CASRSRGNTGELFF.

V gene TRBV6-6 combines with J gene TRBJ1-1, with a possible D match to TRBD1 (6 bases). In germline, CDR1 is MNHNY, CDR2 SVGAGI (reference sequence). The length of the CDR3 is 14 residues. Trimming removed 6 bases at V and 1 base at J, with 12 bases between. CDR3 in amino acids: CASRSGHRNTEAFF. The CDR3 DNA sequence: TGTGCCAGCAGATCGGGACACCGGAACACTGAAGCTTTCTTT.

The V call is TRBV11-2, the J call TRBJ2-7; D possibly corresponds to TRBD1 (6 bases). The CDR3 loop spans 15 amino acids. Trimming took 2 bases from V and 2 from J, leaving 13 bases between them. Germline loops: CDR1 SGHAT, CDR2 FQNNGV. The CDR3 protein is CASSLTGGDAYEQYF. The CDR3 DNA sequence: TGTGCCAGCAGCTTAACTGGGGGCGACGCCTACGAGCAGTACTTC.

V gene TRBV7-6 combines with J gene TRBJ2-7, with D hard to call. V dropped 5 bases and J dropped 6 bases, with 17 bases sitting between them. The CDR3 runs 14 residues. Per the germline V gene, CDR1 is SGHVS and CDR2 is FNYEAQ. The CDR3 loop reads CASSLRSVSSEQYF. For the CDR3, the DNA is TGTGCCAGCAGCCTCCGGTCCGTTAGTTCCGAGCAGTACTTC.

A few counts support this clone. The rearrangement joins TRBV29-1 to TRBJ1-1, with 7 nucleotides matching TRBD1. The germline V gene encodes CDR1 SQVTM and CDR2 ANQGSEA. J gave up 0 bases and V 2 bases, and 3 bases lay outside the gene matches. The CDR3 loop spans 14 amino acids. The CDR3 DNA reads TGCAGCGTTGAACGGACAGGCATGAACACTGAAGCTTTCTTT. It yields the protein CSVERTGMNTEAFF.